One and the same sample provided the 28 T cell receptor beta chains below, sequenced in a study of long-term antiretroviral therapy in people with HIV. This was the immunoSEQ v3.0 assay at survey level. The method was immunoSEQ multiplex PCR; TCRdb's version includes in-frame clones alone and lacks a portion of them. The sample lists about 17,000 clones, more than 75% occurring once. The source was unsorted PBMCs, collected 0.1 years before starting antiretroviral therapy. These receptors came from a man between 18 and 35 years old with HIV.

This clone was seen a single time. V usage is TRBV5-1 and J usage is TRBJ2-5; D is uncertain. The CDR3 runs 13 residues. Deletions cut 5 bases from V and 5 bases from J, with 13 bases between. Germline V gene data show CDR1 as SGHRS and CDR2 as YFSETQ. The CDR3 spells CASRDGAYETQYF. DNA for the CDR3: TGCGCCAGCAGGGACGGCGCGTATGAGACCCAGTACTTC.

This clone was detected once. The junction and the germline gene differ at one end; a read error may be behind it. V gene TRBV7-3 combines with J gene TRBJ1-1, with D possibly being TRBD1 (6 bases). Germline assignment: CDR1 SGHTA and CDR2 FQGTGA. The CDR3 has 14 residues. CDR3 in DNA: TGTGCCAGCAGCCTAACAGGGCGGGGCACTGAAGCTTTCTTT. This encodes CASSLTGRGTEAFF.

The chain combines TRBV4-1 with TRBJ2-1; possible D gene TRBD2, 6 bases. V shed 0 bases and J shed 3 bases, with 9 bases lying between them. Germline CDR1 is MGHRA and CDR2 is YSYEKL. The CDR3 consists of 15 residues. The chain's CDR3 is CASSQDTGLYNEQFF. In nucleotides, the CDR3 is TGCGCCAGCAGCCAAGATACGGGACTCTACAATGAGCAGTTCTTC.

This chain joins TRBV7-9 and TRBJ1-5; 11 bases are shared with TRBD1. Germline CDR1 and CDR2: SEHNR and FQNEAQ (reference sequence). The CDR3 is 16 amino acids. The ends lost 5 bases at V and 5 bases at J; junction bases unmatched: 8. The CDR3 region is CASSPGTGGIYQPQHF. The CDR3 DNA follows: TGTGCCAGCAGCCCCGGGACAGGGGGGATCTATCAGCCCCAGCATTTT.

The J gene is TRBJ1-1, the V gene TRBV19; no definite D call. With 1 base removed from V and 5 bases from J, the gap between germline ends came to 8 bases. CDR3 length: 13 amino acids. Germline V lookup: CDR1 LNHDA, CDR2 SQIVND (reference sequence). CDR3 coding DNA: TGTGCCAGTAGTATAGGTAAGAAAACTGAAGCTTTCTTT. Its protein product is CASSIGKKTEAFF.

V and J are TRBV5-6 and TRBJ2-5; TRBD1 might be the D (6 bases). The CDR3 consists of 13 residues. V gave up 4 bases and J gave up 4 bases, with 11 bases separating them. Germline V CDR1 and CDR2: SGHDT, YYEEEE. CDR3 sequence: CASSTDSRETQYF. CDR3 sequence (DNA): TGTGCCAGCAGCACGGACAGCAGAGAGACCCAGTACTTC. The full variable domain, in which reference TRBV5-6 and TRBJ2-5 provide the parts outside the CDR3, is DAGVTQSPTHLIKTRGQQVTLRCSPKSGHDTVSWYQQALGQGPQFIFQYYEEEERQRGNFPDRFSGHQFPNYSSELNVNALLLGDSALYLCASSTDSRETQYFGPGTRLLVL.

The chain's CDR3 is CASYGQGMGNTIYF. The CDR3 region has the DNA TGTGCCAGCTACGGGCAGGGGATGGGAAACACCATATATTTT. The chain is built from TRBV28 and TRBJ1-3; weak D call: TRBD1 (6 bases). Between the trimmed V and J ends, which lost 8 bases and 4 bases, there was a span of 15 bases. This CDR3 region has 14 residues. CDR1 is MDHEN, CDR2 SYDVKM, per germline. Filled out from reference TRBV28 and TRBJ1-3, the complete variable domain reads DVKVTQSSRYLVKRTGEKVFLECVQDMDHENMFWYRQDPGLGLRLIYFSYDVKMKEKGDIPEGYSVSREKKERFSLILESASTNQTSMYLCASYGQGMGNTIYFGEGSWLTVV.

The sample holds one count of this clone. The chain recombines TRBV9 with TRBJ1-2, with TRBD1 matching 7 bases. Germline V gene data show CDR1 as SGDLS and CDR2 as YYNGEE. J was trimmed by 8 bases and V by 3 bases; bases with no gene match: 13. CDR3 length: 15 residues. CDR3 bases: TGTGCCAGCAGCGCGAGGGCAACAGGGGTGGGCGGCTACACCTTC. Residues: CASSARATGVGGYTF.

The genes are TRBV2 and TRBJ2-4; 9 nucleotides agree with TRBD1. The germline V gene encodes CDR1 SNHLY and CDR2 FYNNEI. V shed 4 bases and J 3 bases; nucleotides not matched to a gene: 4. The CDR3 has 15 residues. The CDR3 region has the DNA TGTGCCAGCAGTGGGACAGGGGATGGCAAAAACATTCAGTACTTC. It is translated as CASSGTGDGKNIQYF. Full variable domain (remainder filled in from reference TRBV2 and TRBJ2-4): EPEVTQTPSHQVTQMGQEVILRCVPISNHLYFYWYRQILGQKVEFLVSFYNNEISEKSEIFDDQFSVERPDGSNFTLKIRSTKLEDSAMYFCASSGTGDGKNIQYFGAGTRLSVL.

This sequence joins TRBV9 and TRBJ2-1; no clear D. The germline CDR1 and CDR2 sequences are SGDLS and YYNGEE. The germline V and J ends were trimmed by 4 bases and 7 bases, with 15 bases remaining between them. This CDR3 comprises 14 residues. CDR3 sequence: CASSPTPEMNEQFF. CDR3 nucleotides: TGTGCCAGCAGCCCCACCCCCGAGATGAATGAGCAGTTCTTC.

The CDR3 sequence: CASSLEGRTEAFF. The CDR3 DNA reads as TGTGCCAGCAGCTTGGAAGGTCGTACTGAAGCTTTCTTT. The chain employs TRBV5-5 and TRBJ1-1; D is unclear. Germline lookup yields CDR1 SGHKS and CDR2 YYEKEE (reference sequence). CDR3 length: 13 amino acids. V was clipped by 0 bases and J by 5 bases, with 8 bases between them. Drawing the rest from reference TRBV5-5 and TRBJ1-1, the complete variable domain is DAGVTQSPTHLIKTRGQQVTLRCSPISGHKSVSWYQQVLGQGPQFIFQYYEKEERGRGNFPDRFSARQFPNYSSELNVNALLLGDSALYLCASSLEGRTEAFFGQGTRLTVV.

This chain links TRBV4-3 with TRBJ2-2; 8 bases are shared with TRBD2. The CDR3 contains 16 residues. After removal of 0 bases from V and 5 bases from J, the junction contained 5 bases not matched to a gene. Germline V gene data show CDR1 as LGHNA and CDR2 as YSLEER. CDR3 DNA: TGCGCCAGCAGCCAAGAGGCGGGAGGTTGGACCGGGGAGCTGTTTTTT. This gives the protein CASSQEAGGWTGELFF.

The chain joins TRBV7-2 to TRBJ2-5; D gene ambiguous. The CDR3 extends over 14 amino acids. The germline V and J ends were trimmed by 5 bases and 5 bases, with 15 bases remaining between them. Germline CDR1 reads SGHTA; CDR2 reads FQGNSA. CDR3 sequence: CASSRGPALETQYF. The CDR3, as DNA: TGTGCCAGCAGCCGTGGGCCAGCGTTGGAGACCCAGTACTTC.

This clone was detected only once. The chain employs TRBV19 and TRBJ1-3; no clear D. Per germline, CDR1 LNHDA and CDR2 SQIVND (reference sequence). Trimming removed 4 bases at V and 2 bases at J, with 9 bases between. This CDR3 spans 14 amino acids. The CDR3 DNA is TGTGCCAGTAGTACCTGGGCTCCTGGAAACACCATATATTTT. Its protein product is CASSTWAPGNTIYF.

The CDR3 region is CASSRGQNTEAFF. As DNA, the CDR3 is TGCGCCAGCAGCCGAGGACAGAACACTGAAGCTTTCTTT. The V and J genes are TRBV4-3 and TRBJ1-1; D may be TRBD1 (5 bases). V lost 4 bases, J lost 1 base, and 7 bases lay in between. The germline V gene has CDR1 LGHNA and CDR2 YSLEER. The CDR3 has 13 amino acids.

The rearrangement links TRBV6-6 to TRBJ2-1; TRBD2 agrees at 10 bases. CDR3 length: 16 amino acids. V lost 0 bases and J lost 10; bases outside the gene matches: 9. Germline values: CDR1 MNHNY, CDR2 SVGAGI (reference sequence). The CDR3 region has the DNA TGTGCCAGCAGTTACTCGATTCTAGCGGGAGAAGGGGAGCAGTTCTTC. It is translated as CASSYSILAGEGEQFF.

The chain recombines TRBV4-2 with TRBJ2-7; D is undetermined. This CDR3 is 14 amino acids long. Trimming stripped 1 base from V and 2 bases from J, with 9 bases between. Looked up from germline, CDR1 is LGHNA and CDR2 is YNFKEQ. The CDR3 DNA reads TGTGCCAGCAGCCAAGGAAAGGGCCCCTACGAGCAGTACTTC. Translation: CASSQGKGPYEQYF.

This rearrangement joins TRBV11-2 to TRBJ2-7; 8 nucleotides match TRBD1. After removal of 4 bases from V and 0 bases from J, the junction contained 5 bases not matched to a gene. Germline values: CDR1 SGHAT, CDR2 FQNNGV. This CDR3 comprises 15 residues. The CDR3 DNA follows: TGTGCCAGCAGCTGGGGACAGGTGAGCTCCTACGAGCAGTACTTC. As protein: CASSWGQVSSYEQYF.

This CDR3 is CATSRDLPGASSYNEQFF. The CDR3 region has the DNA TGTGCCACCAGCAGAGATCTCCCAGGGGCGAGCTCCTACAATGAGCAGTTCTTC. The chain joins TRBV15 to TRBJ2-1; perhaps TRBD1 as D (6 bases). The CDR3 is made up of 18 amino acids. CDR1 is LNHNV, CDR2 YYDKDF, per germline (reference sequence). Trimming shortened V by 0 bases and J by 0 bases, and 15 bases separated the two germline ends.

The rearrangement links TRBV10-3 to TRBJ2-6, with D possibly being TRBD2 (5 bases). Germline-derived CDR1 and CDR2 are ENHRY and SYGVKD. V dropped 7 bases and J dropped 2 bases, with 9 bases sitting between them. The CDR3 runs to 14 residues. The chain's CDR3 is CAIKDGTGANVLTF. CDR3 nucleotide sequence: TGTGCCATCAAAGACGGGACTGGGGCCAACGTCCTGACTTTC.

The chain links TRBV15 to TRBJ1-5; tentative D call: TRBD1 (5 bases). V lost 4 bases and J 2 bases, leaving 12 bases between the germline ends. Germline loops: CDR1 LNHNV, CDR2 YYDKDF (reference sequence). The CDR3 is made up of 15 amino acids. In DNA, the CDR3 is TGTGCCACCAGCACGGATTCGACAGGCAATCAGCCCCAGCATTTT. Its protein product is CATSTDSTGNQPQHF.

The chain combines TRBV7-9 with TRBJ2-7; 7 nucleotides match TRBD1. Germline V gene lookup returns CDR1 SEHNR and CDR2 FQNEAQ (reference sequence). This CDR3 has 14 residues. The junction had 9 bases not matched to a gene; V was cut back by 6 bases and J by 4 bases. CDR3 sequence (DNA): TGTGCCAGCAGACCGGGACAGTCCTCGTACGAGCAGTACTTC. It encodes CASRPGQSSYEQYF.

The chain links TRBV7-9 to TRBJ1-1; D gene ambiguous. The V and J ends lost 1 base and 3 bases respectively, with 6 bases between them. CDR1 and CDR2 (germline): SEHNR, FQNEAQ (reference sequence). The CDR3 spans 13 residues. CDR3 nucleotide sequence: TGTGCCAGCAGCTTAGGGGTCCACACTGAAGCTTTCTTT. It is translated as CASSLGVHTEAFF. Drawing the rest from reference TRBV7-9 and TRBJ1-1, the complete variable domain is DTGVSQNPRHKITKRGQNVTFRCDPISEHNRLYWYRQTLGQGPEFLTYFQNEAQLEKSRLLSDRFSAERPKGSFSTLEIQRTEQGDSAMYLCASSLGVHTEAFFGQGTRLTVV.

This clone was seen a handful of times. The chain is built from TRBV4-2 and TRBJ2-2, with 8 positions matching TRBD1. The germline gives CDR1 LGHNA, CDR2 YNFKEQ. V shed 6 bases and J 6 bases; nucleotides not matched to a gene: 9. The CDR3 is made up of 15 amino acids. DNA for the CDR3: TGTGCCAGCAGGCTGGGGGACAGGATCGCCGGGGAGCTGTTTTTT. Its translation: CASRLGDRIAGELFF.

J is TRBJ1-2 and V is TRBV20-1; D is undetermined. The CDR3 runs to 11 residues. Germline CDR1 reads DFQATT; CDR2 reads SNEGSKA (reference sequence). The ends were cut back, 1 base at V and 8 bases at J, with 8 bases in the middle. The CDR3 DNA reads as TGCAGTGCTAGAGCGGTTTGGGGCTACACCTTC. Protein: CSARAVWGYTF.

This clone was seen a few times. CDR3 DNA sequence: TGTGCCAGCAGTGAAGGGACAGGGTCTTCTGGGGCCAACGTCCTGACTTTC. Protein product: CASSEGTGSSGANVLTF. The rearrangement joins TRBV6-1 to TRBJ2-6; 8 bases fit TRBD1. V trimming: 1 base; J trimming: 1 base; junction bases outside the gene matches: 3. The length of the CDR3 is 17 residues. Germline CDR1 is MNHNS and CDR2 is SASEGT.

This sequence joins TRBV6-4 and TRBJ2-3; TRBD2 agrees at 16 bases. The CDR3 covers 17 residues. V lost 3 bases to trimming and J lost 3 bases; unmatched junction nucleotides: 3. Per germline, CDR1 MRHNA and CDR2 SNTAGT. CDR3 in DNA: TGTGCCAGCAGTGAGGGACTAGCGGGAGGGCCTACAGATACGCAGTATTTT. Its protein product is CASSEGLAGGPTDTQYF.

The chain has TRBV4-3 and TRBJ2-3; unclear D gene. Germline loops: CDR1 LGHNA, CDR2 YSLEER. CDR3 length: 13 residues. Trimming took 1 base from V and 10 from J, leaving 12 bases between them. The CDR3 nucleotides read TGCGCCAGCAGCCAAGCGGCCCTCGCCCCGCAGTATTTT. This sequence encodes CASSQAALAPQYF.